The 31 T cell receptor beta chains in this list originate from one sample, sequenced in a study of blood T cell repertoires in COVID-19. Clones were read by immunoSEQ multiplex PCR, and TCRdb kept only the in-frame ones, dropping some. Here the sample spans 300,000 to 400,000 clones, 88% being singletons. The material sequenced was PBMCs or T cells enriched from blood (not recorded which). These receptors came from a young woman who had recovered from COVID-19.

This sequence joins TRBV7-9 and TRBJ2-6; perhaps TRBD1 as D (5 bases). CDR1 SEHNR and CDR2 FQNEAQ come from the germline V gene (reference sequence). Trimming took 5 bases from V and 0 from J, leaving 11 bases between them. The CDR3 consists of 16 residues. This CDR3 is CASSGRQNSGANVLTF. As DNA, the CDR3 is TGTGCCAGCAGCGGACGACAGAACTCTGGGGCCAACGTCCTGACTTTC.

V and J are TRBV7-9 and TRBJ2-7; D gene uncertain. The V end lost 1 base, the J end lost 4 bases, and 11 bases lay between the germline ends. This CDR3 region has 14 residues. Germline CDR1 SEHNR, CDR2 FQNEAQ (reference sequence). In DNA form, the CDR3 reads TGTGCCAGCAGCTTAGGTCAGGTTCGGTACGAGCAGTACTTC. The encoded protein is CASSLGQVRYEQYF. Supplemented by reference TRBV7-9 and TRBJ2-7, the full variable domain reads DTGVSQNPRHKITKRGQNVTFRCDPISEHNRLYWYRQTLGQGPEFLTYFQNEAQLEKSRLLSDRFSAERPKGSFSTLEIQRTEQGDSAMYLCASSLGQVRYEQYFGPGTRLTVT.

The chain combines TRBV6-4 with TRBJ2-2; tentative D call: TRBD1 (5 bases). CDR1 MRHNA and CDR2 SNTAGT come from the germline V gene. CDR3 size: 16 residues. V dropped 0 bases and J dropped 1 base, with 9 bases sitting between them. The CDR3 loop is CASSDSMGQNTGELFF. The DNA for the CDR3 is TGTGCCAGCAGTGACTCGATGGGGCAGAACACCGGGGAGCTGTTTTTT.

This chain links TRBV9 with TRBJ2-2; D is perhaps TRBD1 (6 bases). Germline V lookup: CDR1 SGDLS, CDR2 YYNGEE. The CDR3 extends over 14 amino acids. V was clipped by 7 bases and J by 1 base, with 11 bases between them. Written as DNA, the CDR3 is TGTGCCAGCTGGGCAGGGGAGAACACCGGGGAGCTGTTTTTT. It translates to CASWAGENTGELFF.

The V call is TRBV6-1, the J call TRBJ2-7; TRBD1 matches 8 bases. CDR1 is MNHNS, CDR2 SASEGT, per germline. The CDR3 loop spans 14 amino acids. Trimming removed 3 bases from V and 3 bases from J; junction bases left unmatched: 4. DNA for the CDR3: TGTGCCAGCAGTGATTGGGACAGGATCTACGAGCAGTACTTC. Encoded protein: CASSDWDRIYEQYF.

This sequence joins TRBV21-1 and TRBJ1-2. TRBV21-1 is described as a pseudogene. The CDR3 consists of 14 residues. The CDR3 nucleotides are TGTGCCAGCAGCAAAGCACGGTACAACTATGGCTACACCTTC. Its translation is CASSKARYNYGYTF.

This clone was counted a few times. The rearrangement links TRBV29-1 to TRBJ2-7, with TRBD1 matching 10 bases. CDR3 length: 15 amino acids. Germline-derived CDR1 and CDR2 are SQVTM and ANQGSEA. Germline trimming cut 6 bases from V and 7 bases from J; bases unmatched to any gene: 15. The CDR3 region is CSVKPGTGEAQEQYF. DNA for the CDR3: TGCAGCGTCAAGCCCGGGACAGGGGAGGCGCAGGAGCAGTACTTC.

The CDR3 coding sequence is TGTGCCAGCAGAGTTGCGGATGAAGCTTTCTTT. The encoded protein is CASRVADEAFF. The rearrangement links TRBV28 to TRBJ1-1; D is unclear. The germline gives CDR1 MDHEN, CDR2 SYDVKM. The V and J ends lost 6 bases and 7 bases respectively, with 9 bases between them. CDR3 size: 11 residues.

The rearrangement uses TRBV6-5 and TRBJ2-7; 8 positions agree with TRBD1. Germline V gives CDR1 MNHEY, CDR2 SVGAGI. This CDR3 has 16 amino acids. After removal of 0 bases from V and 5 bases from J, the junction contained 9 bases not matched to a gene. CDR3 sequence reads: CASSYSLQGAFHEQYF. CDR3 nucleotide sequence: TGTGCCAGCAGTTACTCCTTGCAGGGGGCTTTCCACGAGCAGTACTTC.

This chain links TRBV2 with TRBJ1-1; D ambiguous. CDR1 and CDR2 (germline): SNHLY, FYNNEI. The length of the CDR3 is 13 residues. Trimming removed 8 bases at V and 0 bases at J, with 10 bases between. The CDR3 coding sequence is TGTGCCAGCCAACAGTACATGAACACTGAAGCTTTCTTT. It specifies CASQQYMNTEAFF.

The genes are TRBV29-1 and TRBJ1-6, with 7 bases that match TRBD1. The CDR3 consists of 13 residues. CDR1 is SQVTM and CDR2 is ANQGSEA in the germline V gene. V lost 7 bases and J lost 9; bases outside the gene matches: 9. The CDR3 is CSGMTGTGSPLHF. The CDR3 nucleotides read TGCAGCGGGATGACAGGGACGGGTTCACCCCTCCACTTT.

The V and J genes are TRBV24-1 and TRBJ1-1; D remains ambiguous. CDR3 length: 13 residues. The V and J ends lost 3 bases and 4 bases respectively, with 8 bases between them. Germline CDR1 KGHDR, CDR2 SFDVKD. This CDR3 reads CATSDGEGTEAFF. DNA for the CDR3: TGTGCCACCAGTGATGGGGAGGGCACTGAAGCTTTCTTT.

The rearrangement uses TRBV6-5 and TRBJ1-1; TRBD1 might be the D (5 bases). Trimming cost V 0 bases and J 5 bases, with 16 bases left between them. Germline assignment: CDR1 MNHEY and CDR2 SVGAGI. The CDR3 runs to 16 residues. The CDR3 protein is CASSYSGRGMGTEAFF. CDR3 sequence (DNA): TGTGCCAGCAGTTACTCTGGGAGGGGTATGGGGACTGAAGCTTTCTTT.

This chain uses TRBV7-2 with TRBJ2-2; 8 nucleotides match TRBD2. The J segment lost 5 bases and the V segment lost 0 bases, leaving 5 bases of the junction unmatched. Per the germline V gene, CDR1 is SGHTA and CDR2 is FQGNSA. The CDR3 is made up of 16 amino acids. CDR3 DNA: TGTGCCAGCAGCTTAGCCCCGGGGGGGGCTACCGGGGAGCTGTTTTTT. Its protein is CASSLAPGGATGELFF.

In DNA form, the CDR3 reads TGCAGTGCTAGTAGAATGACAGACTATGGCTACACCTTC. Translated: CSASRMTDYGYTF. The chain combines TRBV20-1 with TRBJ1-2; a possible D gene is TRBD1 (5 bases). The CDR3 is made up of 13 amino acids. Trimming pared 3 bases from V and 3 bases from J, leaving 11 bases between. Per the germline V gene, CDR1 is DFQATT and CDR2 is SNEGSKA (reference sequence).

The chain carries TRBV5-1 and TRBJ1-1, with 7 bases matching TRBD1. V shed 5 bases, J shed 8 bases, and the junction held 12 bases outside the gene matches. CDR1 and CDR2 from the germline V gene are SGHRS and YFSETQ. CDR3 length equals 14 residues. CDR3 loop: CASSGNKGATEAFF. CDR3 DNA: TGCGCCAGCAGTGGTAATAAGGGGGCTACCGAAGCTTTCTTT.

The chain has TRBV7-9 and TRBJ1-4, with 8 bases identical to TRBD1. This CDR3 spans 15 amino acids. V lost 0 bases, J lost 7 bases, and 4 bases stayed unmatched. Germline values: CDR1 SEHNR, CDR2 FQNEAQ (reference sequence). The CDR3, as DNA: TGTGCCAGCAGCTTAGCCGGACAGGGATCTGAAAAACTGTTTTTT. Its protein is CASSLAGQGSEKLFF. The variable domain in full, with the rest retrieved from reference TRBV7-9 and TRBJ1-4, is DTGVSQNPRHKITKRGQNVTFRCDPISEHNRLYWYRQTLGQGPEFLTYFQNEAQLEKSRLLSDRFSAERPKGSFSTLEIQRTEQGDSAMYLCASSLAGQGSEKLFFGSGTQLSVL.

The chain has TRBV27 and TRBJ2-7; D uncertain. CDR1 and CDR2 (germline): MNHEY, SMNVEV (reference sequence). The CDR3 loop spans 13 amino acids. Trimming took 6 bases from V and 0 from J, leaving 9 bases between them. The CDR3, as DNA: TGTGCCAGCAGCAGACACCTCTCCTACGAGCAGTACTTC. It yields the protein CASSRHLSYEQYF.

V usage is TRBV6-5 and J usage is TRBJ1-1, with a possible D match to TRBD1 (5 bases). The CDR3 is 15 amino acids. Germline V lookup: CDR1 MNHEY, CDR2 SVGAGI. With 0 bases removed from V and 2 bases from J, the gap between germline ends came to 10 bases. CDR3 sequence reads: CASSYSWTFNTEAFF. The CDR3 nucleotides are TGTGCCAGCAGTTACTCGTGGACATTTAACACTGAAGCTTTCTTT.

This clone appeared once. The CDR3 loop is CASSSLRTVFWNNEQFF. In DNA form, the CDR3 reads TGTGCCAGCAGTTCTCTAAGGACAGTTTTCTGGAACAATGAGCAGTTCTTC. The chain recombines TRBV27 with TRBJ2-1; TRBD1 is a possible D gene (6 bases). Per germline, CDR1 MNHEY and CDR2 SMNVEV (reference sequence). V lost 4 bases, J lost 5 bases, and 21 bases lay in between. This CDR3 region has 17 residues.

The rearrangement links TRBV7-2 to TRBJ1-5; the D is unclear. The germline V and J ends were trimmed by 6 bases and 2 bases, with 8 bases remaining between them. Looked up from germline, CDR1 is SGHTA and CDR2 is FQGNSA. The CDR3 length is 13 residues. CDR3 residues: CASRAGGNQPQHF. CDR3 coding DNA: TGTGCCAGCAGGGCCGGGGGCAATCAGCCCCAGCATTTT.

This clone occurred once. The chain links TRBV6-6 to TRBJ2-5; D not resolved. This CDR3 spans 12 amino acids. The V and J ends lost 5 bases and 5 bases respectively, with 9 bases between them. Germline V lookup: CDR1 MNHNY, CDR2 SVGAGI (reference sequence). CDR3 nucleotide sequence: TGTGCCAGCAGTACCAGTTTGGAGACCCAGTACTTC. This encodes CASSTSLETQYF.

The chain combines TRBV10-3 with TRBJ2-7, with a possible D match to TRBD1 (5 bases). The CDR3 runs 14 residues. With 0 bases removed from V and 2 bases from J, the gap between germline ends came to 8 bases. Germline CDR1 and CDR2: ENHRY and SYGVKD. CDR3 residues: CAISESPGPYEQYF. CDR3 sequence (DNA): TGTGCCATCAGTGAGTCACCAGGGCCCTACGAGCAGTACTTC.

The V gene is TRBV4-1, the J gene TRBJ2-7, with a weak D call TRBD2 (5 bases). CDR1 and CDR2 (germline): MGHRA, YSYEKL. CDR3 length: 15 amino acids. V lost 0 bases and J 5 bases, leaving 14 bases between the germline ends. The CDR3 region is CASSQDMRVGHEQYF. CDR3 in DNA: TGCGCCAGCAGCCAAGATATGAGGGTTGGCCACGAGCAGTACTTC.

This chain links TRBV10-2 with TRBJ2-1, with 11 bases identical to TRBD2. J gave up 5 bases and V 4 bases, and 7 bases lay outside the gene matches. Germline CDR1 WSHSY, CDR2 SAAADI. The CDR3 is 16 amino acids. In DNA form, the CDR3 reads TGCGCCAGCAGTGGAGCTAGCGGGGGGAATAACAATGAGCAGTTCTTC. Protein: CASSGASGGNNNEQFF.

This chain joins TRBV6-5 and TRBJ1-1; D perhaps matches TRBD1 (5 bases). V lost 10 bases and J lost 0, with 15 bases in between. Germline V gene data show CDR1 as MNHEY and CDR2 as SVGAGI. This CDR3 is 14 amino acids long. Here the CDR3 reads CATGRQIMNTEAFF. Here the CDR3 DNA reads TGTGCCACCGGTCGACAGATCATGAACACTGAAGCTTTCTTT.

The chain has TRBV3-1 (or the pseudogene TRBV3-2) and TRBJ2-5; D call uncertain. The V end lost 3 bases, the J end lost 5 bases, and 7 bases lay between the germline ends. The germline V gene has CDR1 LGHDT and CDR2 YNNKEL (reference sequence). The CDR3 is made up of 12 amino acids. In DNA, the CDR3 is TGTGCCAGCAGCCATCTTATGGAGACCCAGTACTTC. This gives the protein CASSHLMETQYF.

The sample holds one count of this clone. V usage is TRBV30 and J usage is TRBJ2-1, with 10 bases that match TRBD2. CDR3 size: 15 residues. V was pared by 4 bases and J by 0 bases, with 3 bases of the junction left unmatched. The germline V gene has CDR1 GTSNPN and CDR2 SVGIG (reference sequence). The CDR3 nucleotides are TGTGCCTGGAAGAAGCGGGGGGGCTCCTACAATGAGCAGTTCTTC. It encodes CAWKKRGGSYNEQFF.

J is TRBJ2-7 and V is TRBV5-1, with D possibly matching TRBD1 (6 bases). Germline loops: CDR1 SGHRS, CDR2 YFSETQ. Deletions cut 4 bases from V and 2 bases from J, with 16 bases between. CDR3 length: 15 residues. Here the CDR3 DNA reads TGCGCCAGCAGCCCCATGACAGGTCTTACCTACGAGCAGTACTTC. It yields the protein CASSPMTGLTYEQYF.

The rearrangement links TRBV29-1 to TRBJ2-5, with a tentative D call TRBD2 (5 bases). The V gene lost 4 bases and the J gene lost 1 base, with 10 bases spanning the gap. The CDR3 contains 13 residues. Germline CDR1 and CDR2: SQVTM and ANQGSEA. The chain's CDR3 is CSVARRTQETQYF. CDR3 nucleotides: TGCAGCGTTGCACGGAGGACCCAAGAGACCCAGTACTTC.

The table lists this clone with a count of one. The rearrangement uses TRBV7-9 and TRBJ2-7; TRBD1 might be the D (5 bases). This CDR3 region has 13 residues. The germline gives CDR1 SEHNR, CDR2 FQNEAQ (reference sequence). Between the trimmed V and J ends, which lost 5 bases and 4 bases, there was a span of 12 bases. CDR3 DNA sequence: TGTGCCAGCAGCCAGGGTGGTGGGTACGAGCAGTACTTC. As protein: CASSQGGGYEQYF.